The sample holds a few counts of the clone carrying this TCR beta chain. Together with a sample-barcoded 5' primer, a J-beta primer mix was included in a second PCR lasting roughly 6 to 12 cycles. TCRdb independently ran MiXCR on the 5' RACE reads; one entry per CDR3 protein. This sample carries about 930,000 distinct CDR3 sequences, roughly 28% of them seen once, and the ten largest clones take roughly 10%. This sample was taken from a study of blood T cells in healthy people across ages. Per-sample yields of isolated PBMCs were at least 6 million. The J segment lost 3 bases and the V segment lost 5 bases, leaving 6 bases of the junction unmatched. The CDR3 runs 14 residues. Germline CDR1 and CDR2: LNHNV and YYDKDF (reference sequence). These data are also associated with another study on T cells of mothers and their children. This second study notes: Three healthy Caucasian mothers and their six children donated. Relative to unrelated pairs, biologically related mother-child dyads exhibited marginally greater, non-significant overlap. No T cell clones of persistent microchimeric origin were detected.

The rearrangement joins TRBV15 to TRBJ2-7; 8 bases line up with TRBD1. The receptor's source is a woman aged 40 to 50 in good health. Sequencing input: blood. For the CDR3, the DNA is TGTGCCACCAGCCAACCGGGACAGGTCTACGAGCAGTACTTC. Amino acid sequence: CATSQPGQVYEQYF.